This T cell receptor beta chain was captured by sequencing in a study of CD8 T cells in ankylosing spondylitis. Study-level results: Disease-linked clones had a CD8+ phenotype and relatively low frequency in peripheral blood. Reportedly, matched ankylosing spondylitis synovial fluid was significantly enriched for disease-linked clones. A number of the motif variants had already been described in reactive arthritis synovial fluid and blood.

TCRdb itself ran the 5' RACE reads through MiXCR, one entry per CDR3 protein. The sample consists of about 200,000 distinct CDR3 sequences, around 24% of them appearing once. This clonotype came up a few times. Its cognate antigen is unknown. Trimming removed 0 bases from V and 0 bases from J, with 9 bases in between. Germline assignment: CDR1 MNHEY and CDR2 SVGAGI. The CDR3 length is 17 residues. This receptor was taken from a male donor with ankylosing spondylitis or in good health (not recorded which). The rearrangement joins TRBV6-5 to TRBJ2-6; a weak D match, TRBD1 (5 bases). Sequenced sample: blood, either unsorted or a sorted T cell fraction (not recorded which). The CDR3 reads CASSYSPRGSGANVLTF. For the CDR3, the DNA is TGTGCCAGCAGTTACTCGCCTAGGGGCTCTGGGGCCAACGTCCTGACTTTC.